The 30 T cell receptor beta chains in this list originate from one sample, sequenced in a study of blood T cell repertoires in COVID-19. Here immunoSEQ multiplex PCR was the method, and the copy in TCRdb shows in-frame clones only, minus some. The sample includes approximately 230,000 clones, around 80% seen only once; the top ten take 20%. Sequenced: peripheral blood. The receptors stem from a man aged 30 to 45 with active or convalescent COVID-19.

The chain joins TRBV4-2 to TRBJ2-1; TRBD2 aligns across 10 bases. Trimming took 0 bases from V and 10 from J; bases not matched to a gene: 9. This CDR3 has 16 residues. The germline CDR1 and CDR2 sequences are LGHNA and YNFKEQ. CDR3 in DNA: TGTGCCAGCAGCCAAGAACCCCTAGCGGGAGATAGCGAGCAGTTCTTC. It encodes CASSQEPLAGDSEQFF.

The chain uses TRBV30 and TRBJ2-7, with 7 bases fitting TRBD1. V lost 2 bases, J lost 5 bases, and 9 bases stayed unmatched. CDR3 length: 14 amino acids. CDR1 is GTSNPN and CDR2 is SVGIG in the germline V gene (reference sequence). The CDR3 here is CAWSSGDRLNEQYF. The CDR3 coding sequence is TGTGCCTGGAGTTCCGGGGACAGACTAAACGAGCAGTACTTC.

The chain uses TRBV6-6 and TRBJ1-2; D possibly corresponds to TRBD1 (5 bases). Germline CDR1 reads MNHNY; CDR2 reads SVGAGI (reference sequence). Trimming cost V 8 bases and J 8 bases, with 21 bases left between them. The CDR3 runs 14 residues. The CDR3 sequence: CASAPPGGNRGYTF. In DNA form, the CDR3 reads TGTGCCAGCGCTCCCCCGGGGGGTAATAGAGGCTACACCTTC.

This clone was recorded once. The chain uses TRBV19 and TRBJ2-4; 9 positions agree with TRBD2. CDR3 length: 15 residues. V lost 1 base and J lost 5; bases outside the gene matches: 3. Looked up from germline, CDR1 is LNHDA and CDR2 is SQIVND (reference sequence). The CDR3 DNA sequence: TGTGCCAGTAGTATAGGTACTAGCGGGCAAAACATTCAGTACTTC. This encodes CASSIGTSGQNIQYF.

The J gene is TRBJ1-6, the V gene TRBV7-6; D ambiguous. The length of the CDR3 is 15 residues. Germline CDR1 reads SGHVS; CDR2 reads FNYEAQ. Trimming cost V 3 bases and J 0 bases, with 6 bases left between them. The CDR3 sequence: CASSFASSYNSPLHF. The DNA for the CDR3 is TGTGCCAGCAGCTTTGCTAGCTCCTATAATTCACCCCTCCACTTT.

J is TRBJ1-2 and V is TRBV28; D is uncertain. Per germline, CDR1 MDHEN and CDR2 SYDVKM. Trimming left V 6 bases short and J 7 bases short, with 12 bases between. The CDR3 has 12 residues. The CDR3 DNA follows: TGTGCCAGCAGCCTCCGGACTTTTGGCTACACCTTC. The encoded protein is CASSLRTFGYTF.

This rearrangement joins TRBV5-4 to TRBJ2-3; 7 bases match TRBD1. Germline CDR1 reads SGHNT; CDR2 reads YYREEE (reference sequence). The V gene end was trimmed by 7 bases and the J gene end by 1 base; junction bases not matched to a gene: 6. The CDR3 totals 14 residues. The CDR3 coding sequence is TGTGCCAGCGCTAACGACAGGGGCACAGATACGCAGTATTTT. It translates to CASANDRGTDTQYF. Complete variable domain (other parts from reference TRBV5-4 and TRBJ2-3): ETGVTQSPTHLIKTRGQQVTLRCSSQSGHNTVSWYQQALGQGPQFIFQYYREEENGRGNFPPRFSGLQFPNYSSELNVNALELDDSALYLCASANDRGTDTQYFGPGTRLTVL.

This chain uses TRBV28 with TRBJ2-7, with D tentatively TRBD1 (6 bases). Germline CDR1 reads MDHEN; CDR2 reads SYDVKM. This CDR3 comprises 13 residues. V dropped 8 bases and J dropped 0 bases, with 11 bases sitting between them. In nucleotides, the CDR3 is TGTGCCAGCTTATCAGGGGTCTCCTACGAGCAGTACTTC. This codes for CASLSGVSYEQYF. The full variable domain, with the rest looked up from reference TRBV28 and TRBJ2-7, is DVKVTQSSRYLVKRTGEKVFLECVQDMDHENMFWYRQDPGLGLRLIYFSYDVKMKEKGDIPEGYSVSREKKERFSLILESASTNQTSMYLCASLSGVSYEQYFGPGTRLTVT.

This chain joins TRBV5-1 and TRBJ1-1; possible D gene TRBD1, 5 bases. Germline lookup yields CDR1 SGHRS and CDR2 YFSETQ. V shed 4 bases and J shed 3 bases, with 10 bases lying between them. CDR3 size: 13 residues. The CDR3 sequence: CASSRLGDTEAFF. CDR3 in DNA: TGCGCCAGCAGCCGGCTAGGGGACACTGAAGCTTTCTTT.

CDR3 sequence (DNA): TGTGCCAGCAGCCGGACGACTAGCGGGGGGGCGGGAATAAGAGAGACCCAGTACTTC. Translation: CASSRTTSGGAGIRETQYF. The chain has TRBV9 and TRBJ2-5; 14 bases map to TRBD2. V was pared by 4 bases and J by 4 bases, with 15 bases of the junction left unmatched. The CDR3 consists of 19 residues. CDR1 is SGDLS, CDR2 YYNGEE, per germline.

DNA of the CDR3: TGCGCCAGCAATCCGGGACAGGGGGGACAAGAGACCCAGTACTTC. Encoded protein: CASNPGQGGQETQYF. The V and J genes are TRBV5-1 and TRBJ2-5, with 11 nucleotides matching TRBD1. Germline CDR1 reads SGHRS; CDR2 reads YFSETQ. V lost 6 bases, J lost 2 bases, and 6 bases stayed unmatched. The CDR3 has 15 residues.

This clone was recorded only once. The chain combines TRBV28 with TRBJ2-1; 15 positions agree with TRBD2. CDR3 length: 17 amino acids. The V gene's germline CDR1 is MDHEN and CDR2 SYDVKM. V shed 9 bases, J shed 6 bases, and the junction held 12 bases outside the gene matches. CDR3 amino acids: CASEGTSGRPALNEQFF. The CDR3 DNA reads TGTGCCAGTGAGGGGACTAGCGGGAGGCCAGCCCTCAATGAGCAGTTCTTC.

The chain employs TRBV11-3 and TRBJ1-5; no clear D. The germline V and J ends were trimmed by 5 bases and 3 bases, with 8 bases remaining between them. The length of the CDR3 is 13 residues. CDR1 and CDR2 (germline): SGHNT, YENEEA. In DNA, the CDR3 is TGTGCCAGCAGCCGCGGAGTCAATCAGCCCCAGCATTTT. It is translated as CASSRGVNQPQHF.

This chain links TRBV3-1 (or the pseudogene TRBV3-2) with TRBJ2-7; 8 nucleotides line up with TRBD2. J lost 0 bases, V lost 4 bases, and 11 bases had no gene match. The CDR3 is made up of 17 amino acids. Germline V gene lookup returns CDR1 LGHDT and CDR2 YNNKEL (reference sequence). The chain's CDR3 is CASSPWASGSSSYEQYF. CDR3 nucleotide sequence: TGTGCCAGCAGCCCGTGGGCTAGCGGGTCGAGCTCCTACGAGCAGTACTTC.

V usage is TRBV12-3 or TRBV12-4 and J usage is TRBJ1-1; possible D gene TRBD1, 5 bases. The V end lost 11 bases, the J end lost 2 bases, and 15 bases lay between the germline ends. The CDR3 extends over 13 amino acids. The CDR3 protein is CASGAGINTEAFF. The CDR3 DNA is TGTGCCTCCGGGGCGGGGATTAACACTGAAGCTTTCTTT.

The genes are TRBV7-6 and TRBJ2-7, with no clear D. The CDR3 spans 14 residues. With 6 bases removed from V and 0 bases from J, the gap between germline ends came to 12 bases. Germline assignment: CDR1 SGHVS and CDR2 FNYEAQ. The CDR3 sequence: CASSPNPSSYEQYF. The CDR3 DNA is TGTGCCAGCAGTCCAAATCCTAGCTCCTACGAGCAGTACTTC.

The chain joins TRBV11-2 to TRBJ2-7; D is undetermined. From germline, CDR1 is SGHAT and CDR2 FQNNGV. CDR3 length: 15 residues. V was clipped by 1 base and J by 2 bases, with 12 bases between them. CDR3 in amino acids: CASSLARMNTYEQYF. The CDR3 DNA reads TGTGCCAGCAGCTTAGCCAGAATGAATACCTACGAGCAGTACTTC.

This chain connects TRBV6-5 to TRBJ1-5, with D possibly being TRBD1 (5 bases). CDR3 length equals 13 residues. Trimming shortened V by 5 bases and J by 6 bases, and 11 bases separated the two germline ends. Germline V gives CDR1 MNHEY, CDR2 SVGAGI. CDR3 DNA: TGTGCCAGCAGTCGGCAGGGAGGTCAGCCCCAGCATTTT. Translating gives CASSRQGGQPQHF.

The gene calls are TRBV2 and TRBJ1-3; TRBD1 matches 10 bases. Germline CDR1 is SNHLY and CDR2 is FYNNEI. V dropped 6 bases and J dropped 3; count of bases not matched to a gene: 8. CDR3 length: 16 amino acids. The chain's CDR3 is CASRTGGKVVGNTIYF. DNA for the CDR3: TGTGCCAGCAGGACAGGGGGCAAAGTCGTTGGAAACACCATATATTTT.

In its sample, this clone was seen once. V and J are TRBV5-1 and TRBJ1-2; 7 bases fit TRBD1. V was pared by 3 bases and J by 4 bases, with 6 bases of the junction left unmatched. CDR1 and CDR2 (germline): SGHRS, YFSETQ. The CDR3 runs 14 residues. The CDR3 region is CASSYEGQAYGYTF. The CDR3 DNA sequence: TGCGCCAGCAGCTACGAAGGACAGGCCTATGGCTACACCTTC.

This chain joins TRBV2 and TRBJ2-7, with a tentative D call TRBD1 (5 bases). The CDR3 runs 13 residues. Germline V gene data show CDR1 as SNHLY and CDR2 as FYNNEI. V lost 6 bases and J 2 bases, leaving 11 bases between the germline ends. The chain's CDR3 is CASSETATYEQYF. CDR3 DNA sequence: TGTGCCAGCAGCGAGACAGCTACCTACGAGCAGTACTTC.

The V gene is TRBV28, the J gene TRBJ2-2; TRBD1 aligns across 8 bases. V gave up 5 bases and J gave up 4 bases; unmatched junction bases: 6. This CDR3 has 15 amino acids. The germline CDR1 and CDR2 sequences are MDHEN and SYDVKM. CDR3 DNA sequence: TGTGCCAGCAGTCCGGGACAGGATAGCACCGGGGAGCTGTTTTTT. It yields the protein CASSPGQDSTGELFF.

The gene calls are TRBV5-5 and TRBJ2-7; 8 bases align to TRBD2. Germline values: CDR1 SGHKS, CDR2 YYEKEE (reference sequence). The V segment lost 1 base and the J segment 3 bases; nucleotides outside the gene matches: 9. The CDR3 loop spans 16 amino acids. The CDR3 here is CASSLTRRGGYYEQYF. The CDR3, as DNA: TGTGCCAGCAGCTTGACCCGACGGGGGGGGTACTACGAGCAGTACTTC.

The chain links TRBV10-3 to TRBJ2-3; TRBD1 agrees at 10 bases. Germline V gene lookup returns CDR1 ENHRY and CDR2 SYGVKD. The CDR3 has 16 amino acids. With 10 bases clipped from V and 8 bases from J, the junction kept 18 bases outside the gene matches. The CDR3 DNA reads as TGTGCCACCGGGGAGCACGCCGGGACAGGGGTGGTTACGCAGTATTTT. Amino acids: CATGEHAGTGVVTQYF.

This clone was observed a single time. The chain couples TRBV9 to TRBJ2-5, with 15 bases matching TRBD2. The V and J ends lost 3 bases and 4 bases, in that order; junction bases with no gene match: 4. The CDR3 sequence is 16 residues long. Germline V lookup: CDR1 SGDLS, CDR2 YYNGEE. The CDR3 region is CASSDPGLAGGETQYF. The CDR3 bases are TGTGCCAGCAGCGACCCGGGACTAGCGGGAGGAGAGACCCAGTACTTC.

CDR3 in amino acids: CASIPGQGYNEQFF. In DNA, the CDR3 is TGTGCCAGCATCCCGGGACAGGGGTACAATGAGCAGTTCTTC. The chain links TRBV6-6 to TRBJ2-1, with 10 bases that match TRBD1. The germline V gene has CDR1 MNHNY and CDR2 SVGAGI (reference sequence). V shed 7 bases, J shed 4 bases, and the junction held 4 bases outside the gene matches. CDR3 size: 14 residues.

The V and J genes are TRBV15 and TRBJ2-1; 7 bases agree with TRBD1. The J segment lost 8 bases and the V segment lost 3 bases, leaving 10 bases of the junction unmatched. The CDR3 contains 15 residues. Germline V lookup: CDR1 LNHNV, CDR2 YYDKDF (reference sequence). The CDR3 here is CATSRGTDAPDEQFF. CDR3 nucleotide sequence: TGTGCCACCAGCAGGGGGACAGATGCCCCCGATGAGCAGTTCTTC.

V usage is TRBV12-3 or TRBV12-4 and J usage is TRBJ1-2; 7 nucleotides match TRBD1. V lost 5 bases and J lost 4; bases outside the gene matches: 4. The CDR3 runs to 13 residues. The CDR3 reads CASSMTGLYGYTF. For the CDR3, the DNA is TGTGCCAGCAGTATGACAGGGCTCTATGGCTACACCTTC.

In nucleotides, the CDR3 is TGTGCATCTCAGAGGGGGAAGGCACCCCTCCACTTT. Translated: CASQRGKAPLHF. The J gene is TRBJ1-6, the V gene TRBV30; perhaps TRBD1 as D (6 bases). The CDR3 consists of 12 residues. Germline V gene lookup returns CDR1 GTSNPN and CDR2 SVGIG (reference sequence).

The CDR3 here is CATRDSVTDTQYF. The CDR3 DNA reads as TGTGCCACCAGGGACAGTGTCACAGATACGCAGTATTTT. V and J are TRBV19 and TRBJ2-3, with TRBD1 identical over 7 bases. This CDR3 region has 13 residues. Germline V lookup: CDR1 LNHDA, CDR2 SQIVND (reference sequence). Trimming at V came to 10 bases and at J to 2 bases, leaving 6 bases not matched to a gene.